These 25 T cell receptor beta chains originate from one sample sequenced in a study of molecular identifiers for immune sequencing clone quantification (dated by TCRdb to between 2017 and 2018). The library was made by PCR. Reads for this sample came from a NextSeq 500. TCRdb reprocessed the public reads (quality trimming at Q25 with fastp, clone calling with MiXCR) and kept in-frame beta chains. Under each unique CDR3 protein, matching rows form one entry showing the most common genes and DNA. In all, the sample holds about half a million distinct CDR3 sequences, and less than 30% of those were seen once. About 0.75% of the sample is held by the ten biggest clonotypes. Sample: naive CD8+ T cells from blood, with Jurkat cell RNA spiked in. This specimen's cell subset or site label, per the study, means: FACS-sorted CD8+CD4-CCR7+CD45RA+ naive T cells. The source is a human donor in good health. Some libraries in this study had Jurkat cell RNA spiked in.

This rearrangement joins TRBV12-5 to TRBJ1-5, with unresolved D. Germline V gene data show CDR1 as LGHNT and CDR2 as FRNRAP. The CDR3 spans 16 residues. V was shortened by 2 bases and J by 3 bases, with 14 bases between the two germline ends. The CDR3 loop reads CASGLSTEGSNQPQHF. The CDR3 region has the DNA TGTGCTAGTGGTTTGTCAACGGAAGGTTCCAATCAGCCCCAGCATTTT.

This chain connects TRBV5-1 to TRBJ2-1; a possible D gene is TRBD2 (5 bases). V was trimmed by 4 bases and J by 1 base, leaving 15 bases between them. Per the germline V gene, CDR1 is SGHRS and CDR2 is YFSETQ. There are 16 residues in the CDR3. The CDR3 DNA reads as TGCGCCAGCAGCGGAGGCGGGCGCGAGTCCTACAATGAGCAGTTCTTC. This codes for CASSGGGRESYNEQFF.

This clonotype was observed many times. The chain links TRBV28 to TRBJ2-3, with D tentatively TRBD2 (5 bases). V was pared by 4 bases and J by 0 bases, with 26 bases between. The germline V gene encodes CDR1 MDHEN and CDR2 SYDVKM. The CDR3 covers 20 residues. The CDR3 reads CASSSVTWRAYLTSTDTQYF. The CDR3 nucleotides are TGTGCCAGCAGTTCCGTTACCTGGCGGGCCTATTTAACTAGCACAGATACGCAGTATTTT.

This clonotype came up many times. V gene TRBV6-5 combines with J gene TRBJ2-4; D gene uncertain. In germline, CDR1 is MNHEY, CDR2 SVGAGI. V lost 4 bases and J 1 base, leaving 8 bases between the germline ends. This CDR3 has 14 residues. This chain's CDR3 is CASSLDVAKNIQYF. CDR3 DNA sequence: TGTGCCAGCAGTTTAGACGTGGCCAAAAACATTCAGTACTTC.

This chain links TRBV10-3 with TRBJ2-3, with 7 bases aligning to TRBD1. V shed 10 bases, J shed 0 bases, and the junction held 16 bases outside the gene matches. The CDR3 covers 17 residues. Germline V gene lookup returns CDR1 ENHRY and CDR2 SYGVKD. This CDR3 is CANDPGTEFFSTDTQYF. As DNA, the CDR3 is TGTGCCAATGACCCCGGGACAGAGTTTTTTAGCACAGATACGCAGTATTTT.

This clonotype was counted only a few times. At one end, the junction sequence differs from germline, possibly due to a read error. Here the CDR3 reads CASSLDREMGTEQWF. Written as DNA, the CDR3 is TGTGCCAGCAGCTTGGACAGGGAAATGGGCACTGAGCAGTGGTTC. J is TRBJ2-7 and V is TRBV7-9; 8 bases align to TRBD1. Germline loops: CDR1 SEHNR, CDR2 FQNEAQ (reference sequence). CDR3 length: 15 amino acids.

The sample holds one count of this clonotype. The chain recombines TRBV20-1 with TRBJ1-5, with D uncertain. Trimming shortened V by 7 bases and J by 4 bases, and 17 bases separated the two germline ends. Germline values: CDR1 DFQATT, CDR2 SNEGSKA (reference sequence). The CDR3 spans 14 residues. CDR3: CSGKGGVGNQPQHF. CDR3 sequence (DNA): TGCAGTGGAAAGGGCGGGGTCGGAAATCAGCCCCAGCATTTT.

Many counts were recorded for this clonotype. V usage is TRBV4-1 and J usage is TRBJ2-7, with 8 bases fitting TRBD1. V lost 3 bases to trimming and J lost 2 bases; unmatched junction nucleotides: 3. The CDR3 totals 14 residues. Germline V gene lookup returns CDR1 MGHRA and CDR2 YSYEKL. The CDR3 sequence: CASSHDRGAYEQYF. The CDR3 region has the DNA TGCGCCAGCAGCCACGACAGGGGAGCCTACGAGCAGTACTTC.

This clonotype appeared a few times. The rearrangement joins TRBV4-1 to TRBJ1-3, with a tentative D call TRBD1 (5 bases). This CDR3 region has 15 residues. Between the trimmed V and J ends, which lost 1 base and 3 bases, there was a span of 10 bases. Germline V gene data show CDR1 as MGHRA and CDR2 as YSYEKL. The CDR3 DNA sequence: TGCGCCAGCAGCCAAGGGACAAGGGGTGGAAACACCATATATTTT. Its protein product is CASSQGTRGGNTIYF.

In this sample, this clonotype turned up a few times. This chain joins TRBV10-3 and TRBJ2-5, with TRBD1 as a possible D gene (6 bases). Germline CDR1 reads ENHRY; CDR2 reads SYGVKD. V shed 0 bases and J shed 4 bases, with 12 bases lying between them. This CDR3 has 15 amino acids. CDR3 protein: CAISESPGVGETQYF. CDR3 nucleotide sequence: TGTGCCATCAGTGAGTCGCCAGGGGTGGGAGAGACCCAGTACTTC.

As DNA, the CDR3 is TGTGCCAGCAGCTCGGGTCTTGCCGGGGAGCTGTTTTTT. Translation: CASSSGLAGELFF. The genes are TRBV7-9 and TRBJ2-2; D is undetermined. Germline V gives CDR1 SEHNR, CDR2 FQNEAQ (reference sequence). The CDR3 totals 13 residues. Trimming left V 4 bases short and J 6 bases short, with 9 bases between.

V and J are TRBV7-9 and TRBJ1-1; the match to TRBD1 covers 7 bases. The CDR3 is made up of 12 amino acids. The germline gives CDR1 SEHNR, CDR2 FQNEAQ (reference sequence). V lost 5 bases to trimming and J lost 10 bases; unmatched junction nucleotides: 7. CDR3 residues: CASSGRGMVAFF. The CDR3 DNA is TGTGCCAGCAGCGGCAGGGGGATGGTAGCTTTCTTT.

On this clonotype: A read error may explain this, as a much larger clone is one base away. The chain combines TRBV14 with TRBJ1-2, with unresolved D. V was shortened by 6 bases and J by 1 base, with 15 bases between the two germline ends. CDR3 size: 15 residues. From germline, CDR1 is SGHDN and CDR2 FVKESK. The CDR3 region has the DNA TGTGCCAGCAGGGAGCTGGGCTCAGATAACTATGGCTACACCTTC. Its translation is CASRELGSDNYGYTF.

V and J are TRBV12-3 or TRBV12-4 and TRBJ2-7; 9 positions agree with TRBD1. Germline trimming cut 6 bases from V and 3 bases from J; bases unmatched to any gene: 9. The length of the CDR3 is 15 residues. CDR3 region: CASRSGQGMLYEQYF. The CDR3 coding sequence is TGTGCCAGCAGATCCGGACAGGGGATGCTCTACGAGCAGTACTTC.

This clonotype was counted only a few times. The CDR3 nucleotides are TGCAGTGCCTACCCAGAACAGGGAAATCAGCCCCAGCATTTT. Translated, it gives CSAYPEQGNQPQHF. V gene TRBV20-1 combines with J gene TRBJ1-5; TRBD1 is a possible D gene (6 bases). In germline, CDR1 is DFQATT, CDR2 SNEGSKA (reference sequence). V lost 6 bases to trimming and J lost 4 bases, with 16 bases between them. The CDR3 loop spans 14 amino acids.

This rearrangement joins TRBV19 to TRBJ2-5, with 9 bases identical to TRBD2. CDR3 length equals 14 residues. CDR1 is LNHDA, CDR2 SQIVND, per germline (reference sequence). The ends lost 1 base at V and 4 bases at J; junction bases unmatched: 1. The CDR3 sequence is CASSIGTSAETQYF. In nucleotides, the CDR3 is TGTGCCAGTAGTATAGGGACTAGCGCAGAGACCCAGTACTTC.

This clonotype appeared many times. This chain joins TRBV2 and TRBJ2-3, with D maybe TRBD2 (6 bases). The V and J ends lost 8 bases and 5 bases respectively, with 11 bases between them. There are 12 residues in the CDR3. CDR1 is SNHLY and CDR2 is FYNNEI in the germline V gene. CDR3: CASFGGGDTQYF. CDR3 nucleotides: TGTGCCAGCTTCGGGGGTGGAGATACGCAGTATTTT.

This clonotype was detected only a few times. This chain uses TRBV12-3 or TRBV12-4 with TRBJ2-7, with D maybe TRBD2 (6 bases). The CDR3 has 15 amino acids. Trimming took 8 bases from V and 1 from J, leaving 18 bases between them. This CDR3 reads CASLLGEDPSYEQYF. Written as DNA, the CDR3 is TGTGCCAGCCTATTAGGGGAGGACCCTTCCTACGAGCAGTACTTC.

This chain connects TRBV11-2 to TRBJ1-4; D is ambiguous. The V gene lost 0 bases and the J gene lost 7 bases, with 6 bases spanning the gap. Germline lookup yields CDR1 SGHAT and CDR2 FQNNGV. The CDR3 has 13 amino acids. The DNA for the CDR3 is TGTGCCAGCAGCTTAGATGCCGGTGAAAAACTGTTTTTT. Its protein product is CASSLDAGEKLFF.

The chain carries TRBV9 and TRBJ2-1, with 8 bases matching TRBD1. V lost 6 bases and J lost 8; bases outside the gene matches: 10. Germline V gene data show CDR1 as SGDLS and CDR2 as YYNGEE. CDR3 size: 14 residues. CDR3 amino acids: CASNPTGGSYEQFF. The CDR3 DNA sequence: TGTGCCAGCAACCCAACAGGGGGGTCTTATGAGCAGTTCTTC.

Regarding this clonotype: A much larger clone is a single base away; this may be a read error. CDR3 protein: CSVRDAGELFF. The CDR3, as DNA: TGCAGCGTCAGGGATGCCGGGGAGCTGTTTTTT. The chain has TRBV29-1 and TRBJ2-2, with D maybe TRBD1 (5 bases). There are 11 residues in the CDR3. The V end lost 6 bases, the J end lost 6 bases, and 8 bases lay between the germline ends. From germline, CDR1 is SQVTM and CDR2 ANQGSEA.

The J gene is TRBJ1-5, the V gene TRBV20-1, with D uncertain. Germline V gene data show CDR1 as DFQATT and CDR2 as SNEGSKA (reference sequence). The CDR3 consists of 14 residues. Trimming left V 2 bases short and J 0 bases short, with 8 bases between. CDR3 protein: CSARLGDSNQPQHF. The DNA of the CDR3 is TGCAGTGCTAGACTCGGAGATAGCAATCAGCCCCAGCATTTT.

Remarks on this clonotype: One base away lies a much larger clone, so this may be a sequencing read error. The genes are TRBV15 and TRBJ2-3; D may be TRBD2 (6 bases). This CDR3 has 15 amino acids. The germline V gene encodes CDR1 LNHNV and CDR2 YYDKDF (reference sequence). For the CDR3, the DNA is TGTGCCATCAGCAGATCCCGGGGAAGCGGGGATACGCAGTATTTT. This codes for CAISRSRGSGDTQYF.

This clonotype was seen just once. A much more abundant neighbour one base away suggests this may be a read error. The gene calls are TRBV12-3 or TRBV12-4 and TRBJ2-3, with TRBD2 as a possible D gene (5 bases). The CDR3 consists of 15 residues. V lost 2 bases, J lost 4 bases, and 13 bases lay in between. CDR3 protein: CASSLFPADADTQYF. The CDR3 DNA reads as TGTGCCAGCAGTTTATTCCCAGCGGACGCAGATACGCAGTATTTT.

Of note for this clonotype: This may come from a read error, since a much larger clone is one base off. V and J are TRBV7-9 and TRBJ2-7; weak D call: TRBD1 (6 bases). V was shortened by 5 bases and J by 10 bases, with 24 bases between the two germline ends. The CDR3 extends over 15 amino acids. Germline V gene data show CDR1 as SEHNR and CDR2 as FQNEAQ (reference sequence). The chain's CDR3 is CASSPNRDIPTKQYF. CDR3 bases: TGTGCCAGCAGCCCGAACCGGGACATCCCTACGAAACAGTACTTC.